The rows below give T cell receptor beta chains drawn from one sample of a study of monozygotic twins with inflammatory bowel disease. TCRdb reanalyzed the 5' RACE reads and collapses them to one entry per CDR3 protein, without DNA. The sample has around 380,000 distinct CDR3 sequences. The sample was blood. The receptors were sampled from a human donor with ulcerative colitis or Crohn's disease, or a healthy co-twin of an affected twin (not recorded which). The CDR3 runs from the conserved cysteine through the conserved F or W. The order of the fields is J gene, V gene, CDR3 protein.

J: TRBJ1-5; V: TRBV30; CDR3: CAWSVTGTHNQPQHF
J: TRBJ2-1; V: TRBV5-1; CDR3: CASREPTYNEQFF
J: TRBJ2-1; V: TRBV3-1; CDR3: CASSPWLAETGEQFF
J: TRBJ1-3; V: TRBV6-1; CDR3: CASSEAPGEGNTIYF
J: TRBJ2-3; V: TRBV20-1; CDR3: CSAILAGVSDTQYF
J: TRBJ1-2; V: TRBV12-3/TRBV12-4; CDR3: CASSSMGVANYGYTF
J: TRBJ2-3; V: TRBV4-1; CDR3: CASSQAGLAGWNTQYF
J: TRBJ2-2; V: TRBV7-8; CDR3: CASSFKPGPTGELFF
J: TRBJ1-1; V: TRBV5-1; CDR3: CASSRGRTVNTEAFF
J: TRBJ2-3; V: TRBV7-2; CDR3: CASSRQGASSTDTQYF
J: TRBJ1-5; V: TRBV6-6; CDR3: CASSLDRGEPQHF
J: TRBJ2-5; V: TRBV7-2; CDR3: CASSLAPTKVSETQYF
J: TRBJ1-5; V: TRBV4-1; CDR3: CASSQEVSAPRPQHF
J: TRBJ1-1; V: TRBV29-1; CDR3: CSVEDRDVMNTEAFF
J: TRBJ2-7; V: TRBV20-1; CDR3: CSAREGTYEQYF
J: TRBJ1-2; V: TRBV5-1; CDR3: CASRLQERYGYTF
J: TRBJ2-5; V: TRBV5-1; CDR3: CASSLGGRLETQYF
J: TRBJ2-1; V: TRBV5-1; CDR3: CASSLADLVNEQFF
J: TRBJ2-7; V: TRBV11-2; CDR3: CASSLVGWSGTSPYEQYF
J: TRBJ2-1; V: TRBV24-1; CDR3: CATSDSSTTSGWRSLGNEQFF
J: TRBJ1-5; V: TRBV12-3/TRBV12-4; CDR3: CASNIGGTGQPQHF
J: TRBJ2-7; V: TRBV5-1; CDR3: CASSSPSGLGNYEQYF
J: TRBJ2-5; V: TRBV15; CDR3: CATSLRGGGETQYF